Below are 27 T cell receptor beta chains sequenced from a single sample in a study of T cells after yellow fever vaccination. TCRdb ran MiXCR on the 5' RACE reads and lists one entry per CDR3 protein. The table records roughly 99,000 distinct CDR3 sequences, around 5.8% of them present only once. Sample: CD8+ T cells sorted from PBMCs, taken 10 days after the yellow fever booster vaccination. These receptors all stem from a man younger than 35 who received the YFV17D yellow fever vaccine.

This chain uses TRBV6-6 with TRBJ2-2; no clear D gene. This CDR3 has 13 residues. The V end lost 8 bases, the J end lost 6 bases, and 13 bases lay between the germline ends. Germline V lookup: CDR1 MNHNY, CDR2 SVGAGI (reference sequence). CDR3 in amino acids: CASPGLNSGELFF. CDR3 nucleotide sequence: TGTGCCAGCCCGGGCCTGAATTCCGGGGAGCTGTTTTTT.

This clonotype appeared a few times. The CDR3 region is CASSRRSYQETQYF. The DNA of the CDR3 is TGTGCCAGCAGCCGAAGGTCGTACCAAGAGACCCAGTACTTC. V usage is TRBV7-6 and J usage is TRBJ2-5; D is undetermined. Germline V lookup: CDR1 SGHVS, CDR2 FNYEAQ. The V and J ends lost 5 bases and 0 bases respectively, with 10 bases between them. This CDR3 is built from 14 residues.

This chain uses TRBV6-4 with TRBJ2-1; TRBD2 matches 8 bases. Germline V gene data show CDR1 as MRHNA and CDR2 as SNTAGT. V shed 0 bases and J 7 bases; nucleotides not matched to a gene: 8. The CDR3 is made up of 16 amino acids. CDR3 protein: CASSDSQRGTSNEQFF. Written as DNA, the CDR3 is TGTGCCAGCAGTGACTCGCAGCGGGGGACTTCTAATGAGCAGTTCTTC.

This chain's CDR3 is CASSLNRGYYEQYV. The DNA of the CDR3 is TGTGCCAGCAGCTTAAACAGGGGTTACTACGAGCAGTACGTC. This chain links TRBV5-5 with TRBJ2-7, with 7 bases fitting TRBD1. Trimming removed 2 bases from V and 3 bases from J; junction bases left unmatched: 5. The length of the CDR3 is 14 residues. Germline values: CDR1 SGHKS, CDR2 YYEKEE (reference sequence).

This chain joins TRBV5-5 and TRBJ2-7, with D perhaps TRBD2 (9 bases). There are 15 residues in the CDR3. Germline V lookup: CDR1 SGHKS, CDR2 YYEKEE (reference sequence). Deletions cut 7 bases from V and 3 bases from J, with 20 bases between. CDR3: CASRGGAGGIYEQYV. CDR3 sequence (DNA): TGTGCCAGCCGCGGGGGGGCAGGGGGCATCTACGAGCAGTACGTC.

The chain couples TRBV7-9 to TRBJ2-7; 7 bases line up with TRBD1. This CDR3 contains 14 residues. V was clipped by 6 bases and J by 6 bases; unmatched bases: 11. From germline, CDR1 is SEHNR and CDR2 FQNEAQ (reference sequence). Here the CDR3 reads CASRGGPETREQYF. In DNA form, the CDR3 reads TGTGCCAGCAGAGGGGGCCCCGAAACGCGCGAGCAGTACTTC.

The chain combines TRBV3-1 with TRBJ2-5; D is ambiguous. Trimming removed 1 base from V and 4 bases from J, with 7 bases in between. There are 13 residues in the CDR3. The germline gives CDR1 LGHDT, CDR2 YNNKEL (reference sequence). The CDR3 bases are TGTGCCAGCAGCCAAGGACGCCGAGAGACCCAGTACTTC. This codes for CASSQGRRETQYF.

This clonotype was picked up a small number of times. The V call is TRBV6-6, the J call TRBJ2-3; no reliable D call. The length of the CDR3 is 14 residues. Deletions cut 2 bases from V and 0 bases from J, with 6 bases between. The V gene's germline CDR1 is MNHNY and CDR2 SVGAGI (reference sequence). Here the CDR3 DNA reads TGTGCCAGCAGTTACCCAACTAGCACAGATACGCAGTATTTT. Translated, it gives CASSYPTSTDTQYF.

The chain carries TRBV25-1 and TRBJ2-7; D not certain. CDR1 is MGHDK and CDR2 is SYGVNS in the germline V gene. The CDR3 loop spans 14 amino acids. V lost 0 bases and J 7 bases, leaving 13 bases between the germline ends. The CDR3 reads CASSEYGDFGEQYF. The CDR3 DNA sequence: TGTGCCAGCAGTGAATATGGGGATTTCGGTGAGCAGTACTTC.

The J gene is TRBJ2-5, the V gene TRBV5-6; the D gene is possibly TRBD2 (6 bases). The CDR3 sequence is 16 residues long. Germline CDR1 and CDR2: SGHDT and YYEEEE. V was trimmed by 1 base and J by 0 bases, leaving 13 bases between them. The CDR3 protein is CASSLKGLYDQETQYF. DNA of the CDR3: TGTGCCAGCAGCTTGAAGGGACTCTACGACCAAGAGACCCAGTACTTC.

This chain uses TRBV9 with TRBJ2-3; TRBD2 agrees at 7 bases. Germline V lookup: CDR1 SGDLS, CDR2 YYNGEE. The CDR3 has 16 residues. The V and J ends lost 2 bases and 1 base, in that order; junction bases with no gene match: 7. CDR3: CASSVRLAGGTDTQYF. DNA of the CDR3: TGTGCCAGCAGCGTCCGACTGGCGGGGGGCACAGATACGCAGTATTTT. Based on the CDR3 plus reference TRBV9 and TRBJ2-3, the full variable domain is DSGVTQTPKHLITATGQRVTLRCSPRSGDLSVYWYQQSLDQGLQFLIQYYNGEERAKGNILERFSAQQFPDLHSELNLSSLELGDSALYFCASSVRLAGGTDTQYFGPGTRLTVL.

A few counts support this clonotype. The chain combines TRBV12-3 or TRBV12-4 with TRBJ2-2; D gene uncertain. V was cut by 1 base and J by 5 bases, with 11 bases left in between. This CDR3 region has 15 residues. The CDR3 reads CASSLVQVSTGELFF. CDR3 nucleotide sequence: TGTGCCAGCAGTTTAGTCCAGGTCTCGACCGGGGAGCTGTTTTTT.

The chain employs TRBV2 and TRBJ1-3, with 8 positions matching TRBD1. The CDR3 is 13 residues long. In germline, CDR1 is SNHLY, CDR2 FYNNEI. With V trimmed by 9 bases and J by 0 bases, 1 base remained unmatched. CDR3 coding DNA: TGTGCCAGAGGGACAGGCTCTGGAAACACCATATATTTT. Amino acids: CARGTGSGNTIYF.

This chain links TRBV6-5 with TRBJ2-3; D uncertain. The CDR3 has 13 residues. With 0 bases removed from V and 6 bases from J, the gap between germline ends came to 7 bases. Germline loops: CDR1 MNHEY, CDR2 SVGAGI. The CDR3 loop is CASSYSGRDTQYF. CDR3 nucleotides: TGTGCCAGCAGTTACTCGGGCAGGGATACGCAGTATTTT.

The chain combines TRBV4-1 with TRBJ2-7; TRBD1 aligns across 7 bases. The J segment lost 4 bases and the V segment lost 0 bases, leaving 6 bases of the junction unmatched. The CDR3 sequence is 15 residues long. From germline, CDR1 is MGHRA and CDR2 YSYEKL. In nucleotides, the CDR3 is TGCGCCAGCAGCCAAGATGACAGGGAACCTTACGAGCAGTACTTC. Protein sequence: CASSQDDREPYEQYF.

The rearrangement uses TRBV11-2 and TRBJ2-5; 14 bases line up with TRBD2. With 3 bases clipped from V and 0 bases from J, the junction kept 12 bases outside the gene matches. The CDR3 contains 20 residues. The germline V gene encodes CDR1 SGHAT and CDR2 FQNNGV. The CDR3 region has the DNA TGTGCCAGCAGCTTCCACCCAACCGGGACTAGCGGGGGTAACCAAGAGACCCAGTACTTC. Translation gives CASSFHPTGTSGGNQETQYF.

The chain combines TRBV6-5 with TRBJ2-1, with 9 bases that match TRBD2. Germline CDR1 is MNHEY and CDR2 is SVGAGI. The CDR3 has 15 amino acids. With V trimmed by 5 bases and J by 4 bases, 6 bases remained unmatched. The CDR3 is CASSVSGGFYNEQFF. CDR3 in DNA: TGTGCCAGCAGTGTCAGCGGGGGGTTTTACAATGAGCAGTTCTTC.

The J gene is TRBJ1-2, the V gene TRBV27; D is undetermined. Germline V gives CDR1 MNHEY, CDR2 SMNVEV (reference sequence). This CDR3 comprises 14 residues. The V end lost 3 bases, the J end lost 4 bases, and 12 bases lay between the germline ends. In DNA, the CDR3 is TGTGCCAGCAGTTTTGCCTCCGGGGTCTATGGCTACACCTTC. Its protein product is CASSFASGVYGYTF.

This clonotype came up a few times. The CDR3 loop is CASSPLGQGELKNIQYF. In DNA, the CDR3 is TGTGCCAGTAGCCCGCTGGGACAGGGGGAGTTGAAAAACATTCAGTACTTC. J is TRBJ2-4 and V is TRBV19, with 11 bases lining up with TRBD1. V dropped 6 bases and J dropped 4; count of bases not matched to a gene: 11. The CDR3 runs 17 residues. Germline CDR1 and CDR2: LNHDA and SQIVND (reference sequence).

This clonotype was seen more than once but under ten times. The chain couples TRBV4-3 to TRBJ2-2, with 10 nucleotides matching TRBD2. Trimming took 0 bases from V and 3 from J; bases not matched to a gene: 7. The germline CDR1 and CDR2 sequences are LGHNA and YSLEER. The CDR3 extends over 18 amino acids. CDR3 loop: CASSQETWGTSDTGELFF. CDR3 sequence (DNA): TGCGCCAGCAGCCAAGAGACCTGGGGGACTAGCGACACCGGGGAGCTGTTTTTT.

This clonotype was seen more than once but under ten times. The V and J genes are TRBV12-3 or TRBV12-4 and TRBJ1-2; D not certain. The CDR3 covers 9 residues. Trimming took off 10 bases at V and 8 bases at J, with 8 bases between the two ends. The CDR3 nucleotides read TGTGCCACCCTTAGGGGCTACACCTTC. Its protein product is CATLRGYTF.

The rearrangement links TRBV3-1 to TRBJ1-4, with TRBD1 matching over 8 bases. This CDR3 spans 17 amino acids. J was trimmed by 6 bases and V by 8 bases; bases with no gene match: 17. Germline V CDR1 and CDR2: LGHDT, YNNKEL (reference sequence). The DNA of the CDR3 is TGTGCCAGCTCACCAGGGGGCAAGATTAAGAGGGATGAAAAACTGTTTTTT. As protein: CASSPGGKIKRDEKLFF.

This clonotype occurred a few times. The CDR3 DNA sequence: TGTGCCAGCAGTTTATGGGGGTCGACTGAAGCTTTCTTT. Translating it yields CASSLWGSTEAFF. This chain connects TRBV12-3 or TRBV12-4 to TRBJ1-1; maybe TRBD1 (5 bases). The CDR3 has 13 residues. The ends were cut back, 2 bases at V and 5 bases at J, with 9 bases in the middle.

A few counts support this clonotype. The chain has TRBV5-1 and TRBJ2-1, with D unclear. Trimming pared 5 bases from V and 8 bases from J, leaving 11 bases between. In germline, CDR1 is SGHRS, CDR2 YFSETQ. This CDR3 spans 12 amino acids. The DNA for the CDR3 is TGCGCCAGCAGACACAATCGCGATGAGCAGTTCTTC. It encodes CASRHNRDEQFF.

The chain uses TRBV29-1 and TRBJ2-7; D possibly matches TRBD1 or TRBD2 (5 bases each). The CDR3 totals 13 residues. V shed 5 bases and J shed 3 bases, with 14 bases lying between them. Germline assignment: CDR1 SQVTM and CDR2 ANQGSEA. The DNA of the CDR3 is TGCAGCGTTTTTGCACCAGGGAGCTACGAGCAGTACTTC. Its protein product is CSVFAPGSYEQYF.

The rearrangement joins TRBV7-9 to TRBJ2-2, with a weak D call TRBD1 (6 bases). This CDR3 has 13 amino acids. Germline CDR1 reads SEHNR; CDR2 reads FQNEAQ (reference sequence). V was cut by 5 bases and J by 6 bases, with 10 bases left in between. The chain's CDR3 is CASSPTGSGELFF. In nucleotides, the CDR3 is TGTGCCAGCAGCCCCACAGGGTCCGGGGAGCTGTTTTTT.

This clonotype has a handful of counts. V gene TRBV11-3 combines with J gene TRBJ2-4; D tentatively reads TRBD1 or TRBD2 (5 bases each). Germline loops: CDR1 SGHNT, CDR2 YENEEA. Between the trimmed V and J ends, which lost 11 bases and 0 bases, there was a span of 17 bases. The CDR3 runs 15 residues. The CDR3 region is CAGARGQLAKNIQYF. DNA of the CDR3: TGTGCCGGGGCACGAGGGCAGCTAGCCAAAAACATTCAGTACTTC.